This T cell receptor beta chain was recorded in a study of blood T cells in healthy people across ages. A second PCR, run for about 7 to 11 cycles, used a sample-barcoded 5' primer plus a J-beta primer mix. TCRdb recomputed calls from the 5' RACE reads with MiXCR, one row per CDR3 protein. The table lists 1,500,000 or so distinct CDR3 sequences, approximately 59% of them singletons. Germline CDR1 is SQVTM and CDR2 is ANQGSEA. V shed 4 bases and J 4 bases; nucleotides not matched to a gene: 8. The length of the CDR3 is 14 residues. The table lists this clonotype with a count of one. This TCR came from a man aged 18 to 29 in good health. The J gene is TRBJ1-1, the V gene TRBV29-1, with 8 bases fitting TRBD1. Input material: blood. Here the CDR3 reads CSVAGQGFVTEAFF. DNA of the CDR3: TGCAGCGTTGCCGGACAGGGATTCGTCACTGAAGCTTTCTTT.